This record concerns one T cell receptor (beta chain) sequence. The sample holds many counts of this clonotype. The target of this receptor is not known. One base away there is no much larger clone; base qualities are not given. This sample stems from a study of T cells in Graves' hyperthyroidism and ophthalmopathy (dated by TCRdb to 2018 to 2020). For the wider study: Peripheral blood was collected at initial diagnosis, before any treatment. To identify TCR V-J signatures that set the groups apart, the researchers used a discovery cohort of 90 to 100 patients, made up of 40 to 45 with Graves' ophthalmopathy and about 55 with stable Graves' hyperthyroidism. Prospective prediction of ophthalmopathy was tested in an independent validation cohort consisting of under 20 hyperthyroidism patients and some 17 patients who later progressed to ophthalmopathy. The 100 or so discovery patients were randomly split 7:3 into training and test sets. The study also compared thyroid tissue and blood T-cell repertoires from more than 5 Graves' hyperthyroidism patients. Once sampling was done, hyperthyroidism patients were given methimazole at a starting dose of 30 mg daily, whereas ophthalmopathy patients were given high-dose intravenous methylprednisolone. According to the paper, TCR Vbeta CDR3 sequencing was carried out on more than 120 peripheral blood samples, which came from 40 to 45 ophthalmopathy, around 74 hyperthyroidism and about 17 progressor patients. Study-wide conclusions, independent of this receptor: Ophthalmopathy was separated from stable hyperthyroidism by a 13 V-J signature model, with approximately 85% sensitivity and approximately 81% specificity obtained in cross-validation and 80%/75% obtained in testing. Most expanded thyroid clonotypes (frequency above 0.001) were also detected in blood, a finding suggesting that blood repertoires may reflect thyroid immune responses. In validation, the model predicted progression to ophthalmopathy a median of approximately 6.3 months before onset, with about 71% sensitivity and around 76% specificity. Sample size was not statistically predetermined, and investigators were not blinded to group allocation.

Stable Graves' hyperthyroidism was defined as no progression to ophthalmopathy during 18 months of follow-up. The hyperthyroidism patients were between 18 and 65 years old and newly diagnosed, with a disease duration of less than 2 months. Patients with uncontrolled infections, other autoimmune diseases, pregnancy or lactation were excluded. Diagnoses were based on clinical symptoms, serum thyroxine and TRAb, thyroid ultrasound and orbital computed tomography. Ficoll-Paque density gradient centrifugation was used to isolate PBMCs from about 10 ml of fresh peripheral blood. Total RNA was extracted using Trizol reagent, and RNA quality was assessed on an Agilent 2100 Bioanalyzer. The CDR3 holds 16 amino acids from the cysteine to the phenylalanine. Only the CDR3 DNA is retained, 48 bases long and in frame from the first base. The germline V end is reduced by 5 bases and the J end by 4 bases; junction bases left unmatched: 10. Taken from the germline V gene, the CDR1 and CDR2 loops are MNHNS and SASEGT.

TCR beta CDR3 regions were amplified from RNA transcripts. The first round of RT-PCR for the TCR CDR3 was performed with the HTBI primer set and the Qiagen OneStep RT-PCR kit. The libraries were constructed in a second round of multiplex PCR and then size-selected and purified. Paired-end sequencing of the libraries was performed with 100 bp reads on an Illumina HiSeq2000. In the source study's methods: SOAPnuke was used to process the raw data, with reads discarded if the reads contained adapters or uncalled bases, had a mean Phred below 15, or lacked an exact constant-primer or identifier match. COPE v1.2.5 was used to merge the high-quality paired reads, and each unique nucleotide sequence was defined as a clonotype. MiTCR v1.1 was used to align the clonotypes against IMGT TRBV, TRBD and TRBJ reference segments. The analysis included only V-J combinations with a frequency above 0.0001, which together covered around 99% of the repertoires. The TCS score was defined as the ratio of F50 (clonal expansion) to E x V (chaos), calculated using BLOSUM62-based TCRdist between CDR3 peptides within each V-J. Welch's t-statistics and random forest reduced 500 to 650 V-J features to 13, which were used in a naive Bayes classifier (R e1071). Starting from the raw public reads, TCRdb applied fastp trimming at Q25, assembled clones with MiXCR and retained in-frame beta chains. Here each entry gathers all rows of one CDR3 protein and keeps the most common genes and DNA. The V and J calls shown here were made by TCRdb, not taken from the authors' results. This sample comprises 550,000 to 800,000 distinct CDR3 sequences, about a sixth of them detected only once. The ten largest make up around 8% of the sample.

The source material was blood. This receptor was identified in a man aged 18 to 30 with Graves' hyperthyroidism. The rearranged chain carries TRBV6-1 and TRBJ2-2, with 7 middle bases fitting TRBD2. CDR3 sequence: CASSRTAGRGTGELFF. In nucleotides, the sequence is TGTGCCAGCAGTCGCACGGCGGGGAGGGGCACCGGGGAGCTGTTTTTT.